The 20 T cell receptor beta chains below all came from one sample that was sequenced in a study of early T cells in non-severe SARS-CoV-2 infection. TCRdb passed the 5' RACE reads through MiXCR, listing each CDR3 protein once. The sample consists of 20,000 to 25,000 distinct CDR3 sequences, around 4.8% of them appearing once. Sequenced sample: whole blood. The receptor source for this set is an adult who was a healthcare worker with PCR-confirmed SARS-CoV-2 infection or an uninfected control (not recorded which).

This clonotype was counted at least ten times. The chain uses TRBV6-2 or TRBV6-3 and TRBJ2-4, with D unresolved. Germline values: CDR1 MNHEY, CDR2 SVGEGT. The CDR3 extends over 17 amino acids. Trimming took off 6 bases at V and 0 bases at J, with 18 bases between the two ends. CDR3 in amino acids: CASSPPAGRRAKNIQYF. The DNA of the CDR3 is TGTGCCAGCAGCCCACCAGCTGGACGGAGAGCCAAAAACATTCAGTACTTC.

This clonotype has a count of ten or more. The chain employs TRBV7-2 and TRBJ1-1; 10 bases are a match to TRBD1. The CDR3 spans 14 residues. CDR1 SGHTA and CDR2 FQGNSA come from the germline V gene. The V gene end was trimmed by 5 bases and the J gene end by 6 bases; junction bases not matched to a gene: 6. The CDR3 sequence: CASSQTGGAAEAFF. CDR3 in DNA: TGTGCCAGCAGCCAGACAGGGGGCGCGGCTGAAGCTTTCTTT.

The chain is built from TRBV6-2 or TRBV6-3 and TRBJ2-7, with 7 bases identical to TRBD1. The CDR3 has 16 residues. Germline CDR1 is MNHEY and CDR2 is SVGEGT. V shed 3 bases and J 6 bases; nucleotides not matched to a gene: 14. CDR3: CASSYGSTGARGEQYF. DNA of the CDR3: TGTGCCAGCAGTTATGGGTCTACAGGGGCGAGGGGCGAGCAGTACTTC.

This clonotype was seen ten or more times. This chain joins TRBV7-2 and TRBJ2-2; D is uncertain. This CDR3 spans 12 amino acids. Trimming cost V 5 bases and J 1 base, with 2 bases left between them. The germline gives CDR1 SGHTA, CDR2 FQGNSA. The CDR3 reads CASSRNTGELFF. CDR3 nucleotides: TGTGCCAGCAGCCGGAACACCGGGGAGCTGTTTTTT.

This clonotype was recorded many times. The chain is built from TRBV28 and TRBJ1-1; perhaps TRBD1 as D (6 bases). Looked up from germline, CDR1 is MDHEN and CDR2 is SYDVKM. V was trimmed by 6 bases and J by 4 bases, leaving 18 bases between them. This CDR3 contains 15 residues. The CDR3 region is CASSLGRGVGTEAFF. CDR3 coding DNA: TGTGCCAGCAGCCTGGGTAGGGGGGTAGGCACTGAAGCTTTCTTT.

This clonotype was counted many times. The chain couples TRBV5-5 to TRBJ1-5, with D unresolved. Germline V gives CDR1 SGHKS, CDR2 YYEKEE (reference sequence). The CDR3 is made up of 14 amino acids. With 2 bases removed from V and 3 bases from J, the gap between germline ends came to 9 bases. In nucleotides, the CDR3 is TGTGCCAGCAGCTTCGCCGGGGTCAATCAGCCCCAGCATTTT. Amino acids: CASSFAGVNQPQHF.

This clonotype was picked up many times. This sequence joins TRBV24-1 and TRBJ2-1, with 7 bases fitting TRBD2. Germline assignment: CDR1 KGHDR and CDR2 SFDVKD. CDR3 length: 13 amino acids. With V trimmed by 4 bases and J by 8 bases, 4 bases remained unmatched. The CDR3 DNA sequence: TGTGCCACCAGTGACGGGGCGGGAGATGAGCAGTTCTTC. This sequence encodes CATSDGAGDEQFF.

This clonotype was found many times. V and J are TRBV5-4 and TRBJ2-3; D unclear. The V end lost 6 bases, the J end lost 5 bases, and 10 bases lay between the germline ends. The CDR3 totals 12 residues. Germline V gene sequence: CDR1 SGHNT, CDR2 YYREEE (reference sequence). CDR3 DNA: TGTGCCAGCACCGACCGTGTAGATACGCAGTATTTT. It specifies CASTDRVDTQYF.

This clonotype was counted ten times or more. The chain has TRBV7-2 and TRBJ2-7; D is unresolved. V lost 3 bases and J 1 base, leaving 7 bases between the germline ends. The CDR3 has 13 amino acids. In germline, CDR1 is SGHTA, CDR2 FQGNSA. As DNA, the CDR3 is TGTGCCAGCAGCTTGTACACATCCTACGAGCAGTACTTC. Protein sequence: CASSLYTSYEQYF.

This clonotype was recorded at least ten times. The V call is TRBV12-2, the J call TRBJ2-7; the table gives TRBD1 as D, unverified against the DNA. TRBV12-2 is a pseudogene locus. The CDR3 covers 19 residues. The CDR3 DNA sequence: TGTGCAAGTCGGTCGCGCGGGACAGCGGCTAAATCTATAGTCTACGAGCAGTACTTC. Its protein is CASRSRGTAAKSIVYEQYF.

This clonotype was counted ten times or more. The chain uses TRBV15 and TRBJ1-5; TRBD1 matches 9 bases. Germline assignment: CDR1 LNHNV and CDR2 YYDKDF (reference sequence). V lost 7 bases and J lost 0; bases outside the gene matches: 10. The length of the CDR3 is 17 residues. The CDR3 DNA sequence: TGTGCCACCATCCCGGGACAGGGTGATTATAGCAATCAGCCCCAGCATTTT. This translates into CATIPGQGDYSNQPQHF. Filled out from reference TRBV15 and TRBJ1-5, the complete variable domain reads DAMVIQNPRYQVTQFGKPVTLSCSQTLNHNVMYWYQQKSSQAPKLLFHYYDKDFNNEADTPDNFQSRRPNTSFCFLDIRSPGLGDTAMYLCATIPGQGDYSNQPQHFGDGTRLSIL.

This clonotype was recorded many times. J is TRBJ1-4 and V is TRBV19; D remains ambiguous. V was shortened by 8 bases and J by 0 bases, with 10 bases between the two germline ends. Germline CDR1 is LNHDA and CDR2 is SQIVND (reference sequence). This CDR3 is built from 14 residues. The chain's CDR3 is CASGAVATNEKLFF. The CDR3 coding sequence is TGTGCCAGTGGCGCAGTCGCAACTAATGAAAAACTGTTTTTT. Full variable domain (outside the CDR3, taken from reference TRBV19 and TRBJ1-4): DGGITQSPKYLFRKEGQNVTLSCEQNLNHDAMYWYRQDPGQGLRLIYYSQIVNDFQKGDIAEGYSVSREKKESFPLTVTSAQKNPTAFYLCASGAVATNEKLFFGSGTQLSVL.

This clonotype was seen only a few times. J is TRBJ2-5 and V is TRBV6-1; 8 bases are shared with TRBD2. Trimming removed 0 bases from V and 2 bases from J; junction bases left unmatched: 8. CDR1 MNHNS and CDR2 SASEGT come from the germline V gene. The CDR3 runs 17 residues. The CDR3 sequence is CASSEAASSGGQETQYF. In nucleotides, the CDR3 is TGTGCCAGCAGTGAAGCGGCATCGAGCGGGGGACAAGAGACCCAGTACTTC.

There are many counts of this clonotype. The CDR3 spells CAWSVTGASREFF. DNA for the CDR3: TGTGCCTGGAGTGTAACCGGAGCTAGCCGGGAGTTCTTC. The chain joins TRBV30 to TRBJ2-1; possibly TRBD2 for D (5 bases). The CDR3 covers 13 residues. V lost 0 bases, J lost 14 bases, and 17 bases lay in between. Germline assignment: CDR1 GTSNPN and CDR2 SVGIG (reference sequence).

The CDR3: CASSLNFFGGELFF. As DNA, the CDR3 is TGTGCCAGCAGCTTGAATTTCTTTGGCGGGGAGCTGTTTTTT. The J gene is TRBJ2-2, the V gene TRBV7-9; no definite D call. The CDR3 sequence is 14 residues long. Germline V lookup: CDR1 SEHNR, CDR2 FQNEAQ (reference sequence). Trimming stripped 3 bases from V and 7 bases from J, with 12 bases between. The full variable domain, in which reference TRBV7-9 and TRBJ2-2 provide the parts outside the CDR3, is DTGVSQNPRHKITKRGQNVTFRCDPISEHNRLYWYRQTLGQGPEFLTYFQNEAQLEKSRLLSDRFSAERPKGSFSTLEIQRTEQGDSAMYLCASSLNFFGGELFFGEGSRLTVL.

This clonotype occurred many times. The chain is built from TRBV7-8 and TRBJ1-3; D not resolved. Germline CDR1 is SGHVS and CDR2 is FQNEAQ. Trimming removed 4 bases from V and 0 bases from J, with 7 bases in between. The CDR3 extends over 14 amino acids. The DNA for the CDR3 is TGTGCCAGCAGCTCCAGCACCTCTGGAAACACCATATATTTT. Translating it yields CASSSSTSGNTIYF.

This clonotype was seen many times. This sequence joins TRBV19 and TRBJ1-5, with D possibly TRBD1 on 5 matching bases. The ends were cut back, 7 bases at V and 3 bases at J, with 19 bases in the middle. The CDR3 contains 16 residues. Germline loops: CDR1 LNHDA, CDR2 SQIVND (reference sequence). The CDR3 region has the DNA TGTGCCAGTAAGCGCGTGACAGCCGGGGTCAATCAGCCCCAGCATTTT. This gives the protein CASKRVTAGVNQPQHF.

This clonotype has a handful of counts. The CDR3 coding sequence is TGTGCCAGCAGCAGAAAGAGCGGGCACAATGAGCAGTTCTTC. Its translation: CASSRKSGHNEQFF. This chain links TRBV7-2 with TRBJ2-1, with D possibly TRBD2 on 6 matching bases. Germline CDR1 is SGHTA and CDR2 is FQGNSA. The length of the CDR3 is 14 residues. With 5 bases removed from V and 5 bases from J, the gap between germline ends came to 13 bases.

This clonotype was picked up many times. The V gene is TRBV12-3 or TRBV12-4, the J gene TRBJ2-1; TRBD2 matches at 8 bases. Trimming removed 6 bases from V and 5 bases from J; junction bases left unmatched: 6. The CDR3 spans 14 residues. CDR3 sequence: CASSETSDHNEQFF. CDR3 bases: TGTGCCAGCAGCGAGACTAGCGATCACAATGAGCAGTTCTTC.

This clonotype was found a few times. The V call is TRBV18, the J call TRBJ1-3; TRBD1 matches at 9 bases. Germline lookup yields CDR1 KGHSH and CDR2 LQKENI. The V and J ends lost 3 bases and 4 bases, in that order; junction bases with no gene match: 7. The CDR3 length is 16 residues. The CDR3, as DNA: TGTGCCAGCTCACCGACAGGGGGGACGGGAGGAAACACCATATATTTT. Protein product: CASSPTGGTGGNTIYF.